The present T cell receptor (beta chain) was sequenced within a study of OX40 agonist ivuxolimab in advanced cancers. General study findings and limits: Average numbers of expanded clones were greater in CD8+ T cells than in CD4+. Low normalized T-cell clonal expansion was additionally recorded for some nonresponders. Blood T cells, both CD4+ and CD8+, expanded clonally by week 6 at 0.1 to 3.0 mg/kg.

Germline CDR1 reads SNHLY; CDR2 reads FYNNEI. Unmatched junction bases numbered 10, after V lost 3 bases and J lost 7 bases. This CDR3 has 15 amino acids. With respect to this clone: What it binds is not known.

The data were produced by immunoSEQ multiplex PCR, yet TCRdb's version contains in-frame clones alone and is incomplete. The sample includes 100,000 or so clones, approximately 89% seen only once; the top ten take about 0.15%. The input for sequencing was CD4+ or CD8+ T cells sorted from blood, taken in a trial of the OX40 agonist ivuxolimab. The source of this sequence is an adult with an advanced solid tumor such as melanoma, head and neck, liver or kidney cancer. V and J are TRBV2 and TRBJ1-2; 8 positions agree with TRBD1. CDR3 bases: TGTGCCAGCAGTGACAGGGGGCAAACTTTCGGTGGCTACACCTTC. This encodes CASSDRGQTFGGYTF.